These 14 T cell receptor beta chains were all obtained from the same sample, sequenced in a study of cytomegalovirus exposure and HLA in healthy donors. Using immunoSEQ multiplex PCR, the repertoire was profiled, and TCRdb retains in-frame clones only, with some absent. The data contain 190,000 or so clones, around 84% of them singletons. What was sequenced was PBMCs. The receptors shown here come from a woman aged 30 to 39 in good health and CMV-seropositive.

The chain is built from TRBV9 and TRBJ2-7, with 8 positions matching TRBD2. The CDR3 covers 15 residues. Per germline, CDR1 SGDLS and CDR2 YYNGEE. Trimming at V came to 3 bases and at J to 1 base, leaving 6 bases not matched to a gene. CDR3: CASSAGTRASYEQYF. CDR3 bases: TGTGCCAGCAGCGCGGGGACTAGGGCTTCCTACGAGCAGTACTTC. The entire variable domain, with the rest obtained from reference TRBV9 and TRBJ2-7, is as follows: DSGVTQTPKHLITATGQRVTLRCSPRSGDLSVYWYQQSLDQGLQFLIQYYNGEERAKGNILERFSAQQFPDLHSELNLSSLELGDSALYFCASSAGTRASYEQYFGPGTRLTVT.

This sequence joins TRBV5-1 and TRBJ2-2; TRBD1 agrees at 11 bases. From germline, CDR1 is SGHRS and CDR2 YFSETQ. Losses at the gene ends were 3 bases for V and 7 bases for J; bases not matched to a gene: 5. The length of the CDR3 is 15 residues. The CDR3 DNA reads TGCGCCAGCAGCTCGACGGGACAGGGGGTCGGGGAGCTGTTTTTT. Protein product: CASSSTGQGVGELFF.

This rearrangement joins TRBV9 to TRBJ1-1; 7 bases align to TRBD1. Germline CDR1 reads SGDLS; CDR2 reads YYNGEE. V shed 3 bases and J 3 bases; nucleotides not matched to a gene: 8. The CDR3 has 15 residues. CDR3 region: CASSENTGADTEAFF. The CDR3 region has the DNA TGTGCCAGCAGCGAGAATACAGGGGCGGACACTGAAGCTTTCTTT.

The rearrangement links TRBV18 to TRBJ2-5; 7 bases are shared with TRBD1. The length of the CDR3 is 14 residues. In germline, CDR1 is KGHSH, CDR2 LQKENI. V lost 6 bases and J lost 5; bases outside the gene matches: 9. The DNA for the CDR3 is TGTGCCAGCTCGTCGACAGGGAATGGGGAGACCCAGTACTTC. The encoded protein is CASSSTGNGETQYF. Full variable domain (outside the CDR3, taken from reference TRBV18 and TRBJ2-5): NAGVMQNPRHLVRRRGQEARLRCSPMKGHSHVYWYRQLPEEGLKFMVYLQKENIIDESGMPKERFSAEFPKEGPSILRIQQVVRGDSAAYFCASSSTGNGETQYFGPGTRLLVL.

The chain employs TRBV27 and TRBJ1-1; D ambiguous. In germline, CDR1 is MNHEY, CDR2 SMNVEV (reference sequence). CDR3 length: 15 residues. The V end was cut by 5 bases, the J end by 4 bases, with 17 bases between. This CDR3 reads CASSPAPVSGTEAFF. CDR3 nucleotides: TGTGCCAGCAGTCCGGCCCCGGTGAGCGGCACTGAAGCTTTCTTT.

The V call is TRBV6-5, the J call TRBJ2-7, with D perhaps TRBD1 (6 bases). Trimming took 0 bases from V and 5 from J, leaving 11 bases between them. The CDR3 is 14 residues long. Per the germline V gene, CDR1 is MNHEY and CDR2 is SVGAGI. CDR3 coding DNA: TGTGCCAGCAGTTACTCAGGGGGTGGCCACGAGCAGTACTTC. The encoded protein is CASSYSGGGHEQYF.

This clone has more than one count but fewer than ten. This rearrangement joins TRBV10-2 to TRBJ2-2, with 10 bases aligning to TRBD1. The ends lost 2 bases at V and 6 bases at J; junction bases unmatched: 0. This CDR3 comprises 14 residues. Germline CDR1 and CDR2: WSHSY and SAAADI. CDR3 nucleotides: TGCGCCAGCAGTGAGGGACAGGGGGCCGGGGAGCTGTTTTTT. Protein sequence: CASSEGQGAGELFF.

The chain uses TRBV4-2 and TRBJ2-7, with 7 bases fitting TRBD2. The J segment lost 0 bases and the V segment lost 0 bases, leaving 14 bases of the junction unmatched. Per the germline V gene, CDR1 is LGHNA and CDR2 is YNFKEQ. CDR3 length: 19 residues. The CDR3 sequence: CASSQDRRASGPISYEQYF. The CDR3 region has the DNA TGTGCCAGCAGCCAAGATAGGAGGGCTAGCGGCCCCATCTCCTACGAGCAGTACTTC.

The rearrangement uses TRBV5-4 and TRBJ1-2; possibly TRBD1 for D (6 bases). V was trimmed by 7 bases and J by 7 bases, leaving 20 bases between them. The CDR3 has 14 residues. Germline values: CDR1 SGHNT, CDR2 YYREEE (reference sequence). The CDR3 DNA reads as TGTGCCAGCTGCGATTCGGGGGGCGCAGGTGGCTACACCTTC. Residues: CASCDSGGAGGYTF.

The CDR3 protein is CASSFQTSAVNEQFF. The CDR3 DNA reads as TGTGCCAGCAGCTTCCAGACTAGCGCGGTCAATGAGCAGTTCTTC. This chain links TRBV7-6 with TRBJ2-1; the match to TRBD2 covers 8 bases. This CDR3 is built from 15 residues. After removal of 3 bases from V and 6 bases from J, the junction contained 7 bases not matched to a gene. CDR1 and CDR2 from the germline V gene are SGHVS and FNYEAQ.

The rearrangement joins TRBV7-2 to TRBJ2-1; 10 nucleotides align to TRBD1. The ends lost 7 bases at V and 10 bases at J; junction bases unmatched: 13. This CDR3 contains 15 residues. Per the germline V gene, CDR1 is SGHTA and CDR2 is FQGNSA. The chain's CDR3 is CASTLHRQGAGEQFF. The CDR3 region has the DNA TGTGCCAGCACCCTACATAGACAGGGGGCAGGGGAGCAGTTCTTC.

The table lists this clone with a count of one. The chain combines TRBV4-1 with TRBJ1-5; no firm D call. Trimming left V 0 bases short and J 2 bases short, with 8 bases between. This CDR3 has 15 residues. Per germline, CDR1 MGHRA and CDR2 YSYEKL. Here the CDR3 reads CASSQEWAGNQPQHF. In DNA form, the CDR3 reads TGCGCCAGCAGCCAAGAATGGGCCGGCAATCAGCCCCAGCATTTT.

J is TRBJ1-2 and V is TRBV19, with D maybe TRBD1 (5 bases). CDR1 is LNHDA, CDR2 SQIVND, per germline (reference sequence). Trimming left V 3 bases short and J 4 bases short, with 21 bases between. The CDR3 totals 17 residues. CDR3 sequence (DNA): TGTGCCAGTAGTATTGACCCCCGACAGCCCACCTTCTATGGCTACACCTTC. Residues: CASSIDPRQPTFYGYTF.

Here the CDR3 reads CASSLRGGAEAFF. The CDR3 DNA reads TGTGCCAGCAGCTTGCGGGGAGGAGCTGAAGCTTTCTTT. The rearrangement joins TRBV7-9 to TRBJ1-1, with D uncertain. V shed 3 bases and J shed 6 bases, with 11 bases lying between them. Germline-derived CDR1 and CDR2 are SEHNR and FQNEAQ (reference sequence). This CDR3 is built from 13 residues. Variable domain in full (rest from reference TRBV7-9 and TRBJ1-1): DTGVSQNPRHKITKRGQNVTFRCDPISEHNRLYWYRQTLGQGPEFLTYFQNEAQLEKSRLLSDRFSAERPKGSFSTLEIQRTEQGDSAMYLCASSLRGGAEAFFGQGTRLTVV.